The 24 T cell receptor beta chains given below trace back to one sample, sequenced in a study of tumor-infiltrating lymphocytes in primary liver carcinoma. Blood RNA originated from unsorted whole blood, with germline DNA additionally extracted. Using a constant-region primer together with ProtoScript II reverse transcriptase, TCR beta cDNA was made from about 500 ng of total RNA. Three rounds of nested multiplex PCR with slightly modified ARM-PCR produced TCR beta libraries. TRBV1-TRBV30 forward primers paired with a C-beta reverse primer drove the first two PCR rounds, about 11 cycles each. TCRdb re-derived calls from the multiplex PCR reads in MiXCR, one entry per CDR3 protein. Seen here are approximately 320,000 distinct CDR3 sequences, around three fifths observed once, and the top ten hold about 17%. Sequenced material: peripheral blood. Receptors originate from a woman in her 30s with primary liver carcinoma and hepatitis B virus infection.

The rearrangement joins TRBV23-1 to TRBJ2-1; D unresolved. TRBV23-1 is classed as an ORF, of uncertain function. The V end lost 10 bases, the J end lost 8 bases, and 21 bases lay between the germline ends. The CDR3 covers 14 residues. The CDR3 DNA reads TGCGCCACCGTGGCTAGGTCGGATAACCATGAGCAGTTCTTC. This codes for CATVARSDNHEQFF.

CDR3 nucleotide sequence: TGTGCCAGCAGAAAAGCGGGAGAAGGGCACGAGCAGTACTTC. As protein: CASRKAGEGHEQYF. V is TRBV28 and J is TRBJ2-7; the match to TRBD2 covers 8 bases. The germline CDR1 and CDR2 sequences are MDHEN and SYDVKM. CDR3 length: 14 residues. The V gene end was trimmed by 6 bases and the J gene end by 5 bases; junction bases not matched to a gene: 9.

As regards this clonotype: No conserved phenylalanine or tryptophan ends this CDR3, so it is likely a read error. The DNA is left out, because the CDR3 cannot be placed on it with certainty; the CDR3 is given as TCRdb lists it. The rearrangement uses TRBV6-5 and TRBJ2-7; the table calls TRBD2, which could not be checked here. The V gene's germline CDR1 is MNHEY and CDR2 SVGAGI. With termini counted, the CDR3 has 13 amino acids. This CDR3 is CASRGPFSYEQYL.

The genes are TRBV6-6 and TRBJ2-7, with D perhaps being TRBD1 or TRBD2 (5 bases each). The germline CDR1 and CDR2 sequences are MNHNY and SVGAGI (reference sequence). There are 14 residues in the CDR3. V lost 6 bases and J 2 bases, leaving 14 bases between the germline ends. The CDR3 sequence is CASRTGAITYEQYF. The CDR3, as DNA: TGTGCCAGCAGAACCGGGGCAATAACCTACGAGCAGTACTTC.

The gene calls are TRBV5-4 and TRBJ2-7; tentatively, D is TRBD1 (6 bases). Germline assignment: CDR1 SGHNT and CDR2 YYREEE (reference sequence). The CDR3 totals 15 residues. Trimming left V 4 bases short and J 1 base short, with 15 bases between. The CDR3 DNA reads as TGTGCCAGCAGCACCCAGGGGATACGGTCCTACGAGCAGTACTTC. This gives the protein CASSTQGIRSYEQYF.

This clonotype was seen only once. With a much larger clone just one base away, this may be a read error. The chain recombines TRBV12-3 or TRBV12-4 with TRBJ2-1; no clear D. Deletions cut 9 bases from V and 7 bases from J, with 13 bases between. This CDR3 contains 12 residues. CDR3 DNA: TGTGCCAGTACCCGCCATCCGAATGAGCAGTTCTTC. Its protein product is CASTRHPNEQFF.

Regarding this clonotype: Possible read error: a much larger clone is one base away. The chain has TRBV4-1 and TRBJ2-2; 7 bases map to TRBD2. In germline, CDR1 is MGHRA, CDR2 YSYEKL. The CDR3 contains 17 residues. The CDR3 coding sequence is TGCACCAGCAGCCAAGTACCGGGAGGCTACATAACCGGGGAGCTGTTTTTT. Translation gives CTSSQVPGGYITGELFF.

The count of this clonotype is one. A read error is likely, as this CDR3 ends without the conserved phenylalanine or tryptophan. The chain couples TRBV4-1 to TRBJ2-7, with D perhaps being TRBD1 or TRBD2 (5 bases each). V dropped 5 bases and J dropped 4 bases, with 18 bases sitting between them. Germline V CDR1 and CDR2: MGHRA, YSYEKL. The CDR3 spans 15 residues. CDR3 in DNA: TGCGCCAGCAGCACCATCGGGACGAAACCTTACGAGCAGTACTCC. Translation gives CASSTIGTKPYEQYS.

The chain uses TRBV5-1 and TRBJ2-2; TRBD1 is a possible D gene (5 bases). CDR1 and CDR2 from the germline V gene are SGHRS and YFSETQ. The CDR3 contains 16 residues. Trimming took 1 base from V and 2 from J, leaving 12 bases between them. The CDR3 is CASSLLGAQNTGELFF. In nucleotides, the CDR3 is TGCGCCAGCAGCTTGCTAGGGGCCCAAAACACCGGGGAGCTGTTTTTT.

With respect to this clonotype: A much more abundant neighbour one base away suggests this may be a read error. This chain links TRBV29-1 with TRBJ1-2, with 9 bases lining up with TRBD1. V gave up 3 bases and J gave up 3 bases; unmatched junction bases: 11. This CDR3 contains 16 residues. Germline-derived CDR1 and CDR2 are SQVTM and ANQGSEA. The CDR3 here is CSVDGLGQGRDYGYTF. CDR3 coding DNA: TGCAGCGTTGATGGTCTGGGACAGGGTAGAGACTATGGCTACACCTTC.

This rearrangement joins TRBV6-1 to TRBJ2-1, with TRBD2 as a possible D gene (5 bases). CDR3 length: 15 residues. Germline-derived CDR1 and CDR2 are MNHNS and SASEGT. V gave up 2 bases and J gave up 4 bases, with 12 bases separating them. In nucleotides, the CDR3 is TGTGCCAGCAGTGAATCGATAGAGGGTTACAATGAGCAGTTCTTC. Translated, it gives CASSESIEGYNEQFF.

This clonotype was seen more than once but under ten times. The chain links TRBV10-2 to TRBJ2-1; 10 bases map to TRBD1. Germline assignment: CDR1 WSHSY and CDR2 SAAADI. The CDR3 runs 14 residues. The trim removed 6 bases at V and 6 bases at J, leaving 5 bases unmatched. The CDR3 DNA reads TGCGCCAGCAGCCGACAGGGGGCGGGCAATGAGCAGTTCTTC. Translating gives CASSRQGAGNEQFF.

As for this clonotype: Without the conserved terminal phenylalanine or tryptophan, this CDR3 likely stems from a read error. The chain couples TRBV6-5 to TRBJ2-7, with 11 bases that match TRBD2. CDR3 size: 19 residues. The junction had 17 bases not matched to a gene; V was cut back by 6 bases and J by 1 base. CDR1 is MNHEY, CDR2 SVGAGI, per germline. The CDR3 loop is CASRMDRSLAGGPSYEQYL. The DNA of the CDR3 is TGTGCCAGCAGAATGGACAGGTCGCTAGCGGGAGGACCGTCCTACGAGCAGTACCTC.

A few counts support this clonotype. The V and J genes are TRBV28 and TRBJ1-5, with D hard to call. V dropped 5 bases and J dropped 7 bases, with 15 bases sitting between them. CDR1 MDHEN and CDR2 SYDVKM come from the germline V gene. There are 14 residues in the CDR3. CDR3 region: CASSVVSLKQPQHF. The CDR3 DNA sequence: TGTGCCAGCAGTGTGGTCAGCCTAAAGCAGCCCCAGCATTTT.

This chain uses TRBV28 with TRBJ2-7; D call uncertain. In germline, CDR1 is MDHEN, CDR2 SYDVKM. The CDR3 is 15 amino acids. V was clipped by 3 bases and J by 4 bases, with 16 bases between them. The CDR3, as DNA: TGTGCCAGCAGTTTTAACCGAGCCCCAGGTTACGAGCAGTACTTC. Translating it yields CASSFNRAPGYEQYF.

This clonotype occurred a few times. This chain joins TRBV5-4 and TRBJ1-1, with a weak D call TRBD1 (5 bases). Trimming stripped 4 bases from V and 3 bases from J, with 16 bases between. The germline CDR1 and CDR2 sequences are SGHNT and YYREEE (reference sequence). The CDR3 consists of 15 residues. CDR3 nucleotides: TGTGCCAGCAGCCCTTACAGGTTTCGAGACACTGAAGCTTTCTTT. This encodes CASSPYRFRDTEAFF.

The chain has TRBV28 and TRBJ1-2; D possibly corresponds to TRBD1 (6 bases). Germline V lookup: CDR1 MDHEN, CDR2 SYDVKM. Trimming cost V 4 bases and J 4 bases, with 13 bases left between them. The CDR3 has 14 residues. The CDR3 loop is CASSSAGVAYGYTF. The CDR3, as DNA: TGTGCCAGCAGTTCCGCAGGGGTCGCCTATGGCTACACCTTC.

J is TRBJ2-1 and V is TRBV7-9; D may correspond to TRBD1 or TRBD2 (5 bases each). The CDR3 covers 14 residues. The germline gives CDR1 SEHNR, CDR2 FQNEAQ (reference sequence). Trimming removed 1 base from V and 8 bases from J, with 12 bases in between. CDR3 sequence (DNA): TGTGCCAGCAGCTTAGTGGGGGTAGCAGATGAGCAGTTCTTC. Translated: CASSLVGVADEQFF.

This clonotype came up many times. The genes are TRBV6-6 and TRBJ1-4; D gene uncertain. Per germline, CDR1 MNHNY and CDR2 SVGAGI (reference sequence). The V end was cut by 5 bases, the J end by 0 bases, with 13 bases between. The CDR3 has 16 residues. The chain's CDR3 is CASSGRAGATNEKLFF. The CDR3 DNA reads as TGTGCCAGCAGTGGGCGGGCCGGAGCAACTAATGAAAAACTGTTTTTT.

This clonotype was detected once. This sequence joins TRBV6-1 and TRBJ2-7; TRBD1 is a possible D gene (6 bases). The V gene's germline CDR1 is MNHNS and CDR2 SASEGT. The V end lost 7 bases, the J end lost 3 bases, and 19 bases lay between the germline ends. This CDR3 is 15 amino acids long. The CDR3 loop is CASIPPSKGDYEQYF. The DNA of the CDR3 is TGTGCCAGCATCCCCCCGTCGAAGGGGGACTACGAGCAGTACTTC.

There are a few counts of this clonotype. A much larger clone is a single base away; this may be a read error. V usage is TRBV11-3 and J usage is TRBJ1-1, with D perhaps matching TRBD1 (6 bases). Germline CDR1 and CDR2: SGHNT and YENEEA. This CDR3 comprises 14 residues. This chain's CDR3 is CARSWGPGNTEAFF. CDR3 DNA: TGTGCCAGGAGCTGGGGGCCGGGGAACACTGAAGCTTTCTTT.

The CDR3 DNA follows: TGTGCCAGCAGAACTATGGACAGGGTGGCCGGGGAGCTGTTTTTT. Translating gives CASRTMDRVAGELFF. This chain connects TRBV6-5 to TRBJ2-2, with TRBD1 matching 8 bases. The junction had 9 bases not matched to a gene; V was cut back by 6 bases and J by 6 bases. CDR1 is MNHEY and CDR2 is SVGAGI in the germline V gene. The CDR3 spans 15 residues.

The chain recombines TRBV11-2 with TRBJ2-7; TRBD2 matches at 7 bases. This CDR3 contains 14 residues. CDR1 SGHAT and CDR2 FQNNGV come from the germline V gene. After removal of 7 bases from V and 7 bases from J, the junction contained 13 bases not matched to a gene. CDR3 sequence (DNA): TGTGCCAGCAACTACGTGGCGGTAGCGGGTGAGCAGTACTTC. Translated, it gives CASNYVAVAGEQYF.

Points on this clonotype: The junction shows a germline mismatch at one end, possibly a read error. The V call is TRBV4-1, the J call TRBJ1-3; D perhaps matches TRBD1 (5 bases). The CDR3 totals 17 residues. Germline V gives CDR1 MGHRA, CDR2 YSYEKL. The DNA for the CDR3 is TGCGCCAGCATCCAACCACCGACAGAGAGCTCTGGAAACACCATATATTTT. Protein: CASIQPPTESSGNTIYF.